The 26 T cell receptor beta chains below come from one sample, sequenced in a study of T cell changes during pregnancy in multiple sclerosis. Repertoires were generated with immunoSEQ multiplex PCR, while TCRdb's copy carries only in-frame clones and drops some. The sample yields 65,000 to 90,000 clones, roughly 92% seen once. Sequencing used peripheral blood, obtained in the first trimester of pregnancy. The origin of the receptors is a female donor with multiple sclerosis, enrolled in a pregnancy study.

The CDR3 DNA is TGCAGCGTTTCGTTCCGGGACAGTATCTACAATGAGCAGTTCTTC. Its translation is CSVSFRDSIYNEQFF. V usage is TRBV29-1 and J usage is TRBJ2-1; 7 positions agree with TRBD1. Trimming took 5 bases from V and 3 from J; bases not matched to a gene: 10. The germline V gene has CDR1 SQVTM and CDR2 ANQGSEA. The CDR3 is 15 residues long.

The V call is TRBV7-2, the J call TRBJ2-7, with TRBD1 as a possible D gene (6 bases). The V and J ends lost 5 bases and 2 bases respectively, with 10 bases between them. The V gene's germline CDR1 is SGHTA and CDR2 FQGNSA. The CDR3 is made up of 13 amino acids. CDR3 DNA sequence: TGTGCCAGCAGCCCCTGGACAGCCTACGAGCAGTACTTC. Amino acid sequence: CASSPWTAYEQYF. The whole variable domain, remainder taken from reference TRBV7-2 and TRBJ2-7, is GAGVSQSPSNKVTEKGKDVELRCDPISGHTALYWYRQSLGQGLEFLIYFQGNSAPDKSGLPSDRFSAERTGGSVSTLTIQRTQQEDSAVYLCASSPWTAYEQYFGPGTRLTVT.

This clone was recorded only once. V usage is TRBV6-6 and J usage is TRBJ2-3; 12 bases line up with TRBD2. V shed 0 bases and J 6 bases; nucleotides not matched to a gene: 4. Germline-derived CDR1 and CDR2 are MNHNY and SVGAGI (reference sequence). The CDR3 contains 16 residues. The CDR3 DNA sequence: TGTGCCAGCAGTTACTCGAGACTAGCGGGAGCGGATACGCAGTATTTT. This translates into CASSYSRLAGADTQYF.

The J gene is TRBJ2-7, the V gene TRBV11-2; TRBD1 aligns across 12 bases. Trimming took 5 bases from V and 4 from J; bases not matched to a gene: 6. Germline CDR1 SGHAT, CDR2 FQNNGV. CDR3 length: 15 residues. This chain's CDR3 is CASSARDRGLYEQYF. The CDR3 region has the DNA TGTGCCAGCAGCGCTCGGGACAGGGGGCTGTACGAGCAGTACTTC.

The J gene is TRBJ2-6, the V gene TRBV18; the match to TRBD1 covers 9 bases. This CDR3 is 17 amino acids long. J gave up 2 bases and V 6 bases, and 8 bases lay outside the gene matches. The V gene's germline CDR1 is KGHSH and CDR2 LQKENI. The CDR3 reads CASSEGTGRTGANVLTF. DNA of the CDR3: TGTGCCAGCTCGGAAGGGACAGGGAGGACTGGGGCCAACGTCCTGACTTTC.

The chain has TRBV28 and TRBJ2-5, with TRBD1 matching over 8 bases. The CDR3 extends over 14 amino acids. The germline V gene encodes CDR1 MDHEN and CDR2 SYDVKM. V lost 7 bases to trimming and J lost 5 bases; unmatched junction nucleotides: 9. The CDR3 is CASNGQGARETQYF. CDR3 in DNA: TGTGCCAGCAACGGGCAGGGGGCGAGGGAGACCCAGTACTTC.

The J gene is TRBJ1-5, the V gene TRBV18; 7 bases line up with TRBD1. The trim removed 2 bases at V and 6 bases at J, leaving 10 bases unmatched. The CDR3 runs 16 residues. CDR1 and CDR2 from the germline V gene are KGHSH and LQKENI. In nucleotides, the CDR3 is TGTGCCAGCTCACCAACGACAGGGAACATCCCTCAGCCCCAGCATTTT. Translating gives CASSPTTGNIPQPQHF.

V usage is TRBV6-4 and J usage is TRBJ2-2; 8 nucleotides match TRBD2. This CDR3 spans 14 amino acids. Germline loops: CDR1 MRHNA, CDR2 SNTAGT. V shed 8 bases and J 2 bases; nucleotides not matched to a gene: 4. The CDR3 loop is CASSRGGNTGELFF. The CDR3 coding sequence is TGTGCCAGCTCACGGGGGGGAAACACCGGGGAGCTGTTTTTT.

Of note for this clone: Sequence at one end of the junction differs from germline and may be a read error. CDR3 residues: CASSLAGGLNEQFF. CDR3 nucleotides: TGTGCCAGCAGCCTAGCGGGGGGGCTCAATGAGCAGTTCTTC. V usage is TRBV7-9 and J usage is TRBJ2-1; 12 bases map to TRBD2. CDR3 length: 14 residues. The germline V gene encodes CDR1 SEHNR and CDR2 FQNEAQ (reference sequence).

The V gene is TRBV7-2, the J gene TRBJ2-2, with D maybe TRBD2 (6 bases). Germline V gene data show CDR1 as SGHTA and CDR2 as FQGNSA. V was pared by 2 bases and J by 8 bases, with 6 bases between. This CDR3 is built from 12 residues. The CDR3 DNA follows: TGTGCCAGCAGCTTACGGGGGGGGGAGCTGTTTTTT. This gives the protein CASSLRGGELFF. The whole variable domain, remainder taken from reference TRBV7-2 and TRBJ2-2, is GAGVSQSPSNKVTEKGKDVELRCDPISGHTALYWYRQSLGQGLEFLIYFQGNSAPDKSGLPSDRFSAERTGGSVSTLTIQRTQQEDSAVYLCASSLRGGELFFGEGSRLTVL.

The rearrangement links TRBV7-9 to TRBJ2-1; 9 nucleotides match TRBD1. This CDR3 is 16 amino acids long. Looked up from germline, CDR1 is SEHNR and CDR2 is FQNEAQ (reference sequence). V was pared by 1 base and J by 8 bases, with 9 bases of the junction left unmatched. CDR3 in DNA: TGTGCCAGCAGCTTAGACCGGGACAGGGTGAGTGATGAGCAGTTCTTC. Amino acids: CASSLDRDRVSDEQFF.

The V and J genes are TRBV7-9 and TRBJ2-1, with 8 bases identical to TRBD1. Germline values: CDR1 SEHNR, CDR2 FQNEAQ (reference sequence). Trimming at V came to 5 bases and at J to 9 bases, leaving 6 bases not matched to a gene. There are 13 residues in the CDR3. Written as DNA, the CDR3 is TGTGCCAGCAGCCCGGACAGGGTTGGTGAGCAGTTCTTC. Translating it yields CASSPDRVGEQFF.

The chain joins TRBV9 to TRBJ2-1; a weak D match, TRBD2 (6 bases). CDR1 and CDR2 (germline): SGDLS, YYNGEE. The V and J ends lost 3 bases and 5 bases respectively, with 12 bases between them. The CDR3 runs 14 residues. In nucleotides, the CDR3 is TGTGCCAGCAGCGCCCGGGACTGGAACAATGAGCAGTTCTTC. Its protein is CASSARDWNNEQFF.

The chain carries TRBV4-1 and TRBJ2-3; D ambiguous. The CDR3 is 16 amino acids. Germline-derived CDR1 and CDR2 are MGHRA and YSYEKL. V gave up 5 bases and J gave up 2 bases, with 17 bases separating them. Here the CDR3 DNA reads TGCGCCAGCAGCTCACGATCTTCGGTAGTCACAGATACGCAGTATTTT. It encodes CASSSRSSVVTDTQYF.

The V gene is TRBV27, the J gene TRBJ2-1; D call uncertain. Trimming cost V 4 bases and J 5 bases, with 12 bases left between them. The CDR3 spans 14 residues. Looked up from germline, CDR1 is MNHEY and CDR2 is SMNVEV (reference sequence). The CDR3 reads CASSYRITDNEQFF. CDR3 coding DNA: TGTGCCAGCAGTTATCGGATCACAGACAATGAGCAGTTCTTC.

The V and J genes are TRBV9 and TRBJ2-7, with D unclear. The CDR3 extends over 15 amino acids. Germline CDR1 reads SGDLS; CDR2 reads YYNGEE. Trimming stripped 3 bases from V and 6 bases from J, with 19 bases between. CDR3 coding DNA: TGTGCCAGCAGCGCGAGCCTGTCCTCCGCGTCCGAGCAGTACTTC. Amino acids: CASSASLSSASEQYF.

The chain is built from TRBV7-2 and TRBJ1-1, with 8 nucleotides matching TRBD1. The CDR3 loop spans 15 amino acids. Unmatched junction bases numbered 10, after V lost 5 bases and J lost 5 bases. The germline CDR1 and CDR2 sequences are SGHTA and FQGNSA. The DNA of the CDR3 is TGTGCCAGCAGCGTCACCACAGGGGGGTGGACTGAAGCTTTCTTT. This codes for CASSVTTGGWTEAFF.

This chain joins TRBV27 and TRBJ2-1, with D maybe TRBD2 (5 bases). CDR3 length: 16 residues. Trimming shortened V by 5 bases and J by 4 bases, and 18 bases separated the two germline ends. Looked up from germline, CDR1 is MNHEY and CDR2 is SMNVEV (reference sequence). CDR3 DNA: TGTGCCAGCAGTCCTTCGGCCCAGCGGATATACAATGAGCAGTTCTTC. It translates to CASSPSAQRIYNEQFF.

Written as DNA, the CDR3 is TGTGCCAGCAGCTTAAGCACTCTGAACACTGAAGCTTTCTTT. It translates to CASSLSTLNTEAFF. The chain joins TRBV11-2 to TRBJ1-1; D remains ambiguous. The CDR3 consists of 14 residues. Germline V gene data show CDR1 as SGHAT and CDR2 as FQNNGV. V dropped 2 bases and J dropped 0 bases, with 7 bases sitting between them.

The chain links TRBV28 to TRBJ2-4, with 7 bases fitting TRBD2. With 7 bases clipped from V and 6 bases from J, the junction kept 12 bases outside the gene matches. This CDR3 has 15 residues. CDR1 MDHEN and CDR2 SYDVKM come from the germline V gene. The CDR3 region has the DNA TGTGCCAGCACCTCCATGTGGTTAGCGGGAAACATTCAGTACTTC. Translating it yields CASTSMWLAGNIQYF. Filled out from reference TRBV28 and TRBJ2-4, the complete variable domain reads DVKVTQSSRYLVKRTGEKVFLECVQDMDHENMFWYRQDPGLGLRLIYFSYDVKMKEKGDIPEGYSVSREKKERFSLILESASTNQTSMYLCASTSMWLAGNIQYFGAGTRLSVL.

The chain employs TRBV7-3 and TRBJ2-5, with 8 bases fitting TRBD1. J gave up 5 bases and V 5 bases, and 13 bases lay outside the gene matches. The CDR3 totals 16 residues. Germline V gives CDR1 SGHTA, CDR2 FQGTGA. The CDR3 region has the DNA TGTGCCAGCAGCCAACATGGACAGGGTAGCTCTGAGACCCAGTACTTC. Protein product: CASSQHGQGSSETQYF.

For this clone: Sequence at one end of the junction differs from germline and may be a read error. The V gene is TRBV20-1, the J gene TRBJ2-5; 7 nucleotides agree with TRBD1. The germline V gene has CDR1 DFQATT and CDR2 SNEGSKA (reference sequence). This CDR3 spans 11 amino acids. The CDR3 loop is CSANRGETQYF. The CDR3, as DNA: TGCAGCGCTAACAGGGGCGAGACCCAGTACTTC.

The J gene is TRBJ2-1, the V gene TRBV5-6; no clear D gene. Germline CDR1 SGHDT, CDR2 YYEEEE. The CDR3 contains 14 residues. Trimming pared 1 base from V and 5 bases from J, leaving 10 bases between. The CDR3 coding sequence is TGTGCCAGCAGCTTGCTTCTTTCCCACAATGAGCAGTTCTTC. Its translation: CASSLLLSHNEQFF.

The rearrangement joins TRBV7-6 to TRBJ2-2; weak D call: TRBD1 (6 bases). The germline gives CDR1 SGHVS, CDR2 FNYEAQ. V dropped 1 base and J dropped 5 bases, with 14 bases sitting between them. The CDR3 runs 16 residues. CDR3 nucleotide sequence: TGTGCCAGCAGCTTAGGGGGGCGCCAGCATACCGGGGAGCTGTTTTTT. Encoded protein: CASSLGGRQHTGELFF.

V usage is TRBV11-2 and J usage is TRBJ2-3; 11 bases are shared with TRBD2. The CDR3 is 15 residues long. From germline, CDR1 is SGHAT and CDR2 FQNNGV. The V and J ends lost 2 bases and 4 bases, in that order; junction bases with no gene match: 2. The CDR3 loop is CASSLLAGGPDTQYF. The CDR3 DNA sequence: TGTGCCAGCAGCTTACTAGCGGGGGGCCCAGATACGCAGTATTTT.

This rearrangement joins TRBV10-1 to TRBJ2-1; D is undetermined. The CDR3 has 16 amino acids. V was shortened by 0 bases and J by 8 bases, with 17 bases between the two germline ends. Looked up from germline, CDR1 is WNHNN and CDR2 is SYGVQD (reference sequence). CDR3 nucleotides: TGCGCCAGCAGTGAGTCCCCCCCCTCTATGGCGGATGAGCAGTTCTTC. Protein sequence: CASSESPPSMADEQFF.